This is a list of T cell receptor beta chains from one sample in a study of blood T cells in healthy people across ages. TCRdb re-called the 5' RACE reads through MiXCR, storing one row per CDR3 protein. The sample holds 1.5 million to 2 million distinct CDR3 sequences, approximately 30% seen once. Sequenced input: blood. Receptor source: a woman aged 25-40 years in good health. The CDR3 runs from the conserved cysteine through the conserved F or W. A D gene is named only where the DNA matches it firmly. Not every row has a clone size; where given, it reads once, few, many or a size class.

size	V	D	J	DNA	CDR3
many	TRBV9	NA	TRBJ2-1	TGTGCCAGCAGCTTGGACGGGATCCTCAATGAGCAGTTCTTC	CASSLDGILNEQFF
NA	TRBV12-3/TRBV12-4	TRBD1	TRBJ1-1	TGTACCAGCAGTCCGGACAGGGGGATAGCTTTCTTT	CTSSPDRGIAFF
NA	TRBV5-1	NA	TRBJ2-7	TGCGCCAGCAGCTTCACGATGGACAGCTCCTACGAGCAGTACTTC	CASSFTMDSSYEQYF
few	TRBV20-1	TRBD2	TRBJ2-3	TGCAGTGCTTCCTCTAGCGGGAGGGCCGGAGGAACAGATACGCAGTATTTT	CSASSSGRAGGTDTQYF
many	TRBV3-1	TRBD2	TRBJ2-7	TGTGCCGCCCGGACTAGCGGGAGTTACGAGCAGTACTTC	CAARTSGSYEQYF
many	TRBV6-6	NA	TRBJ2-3	TGTGCCCCGGTCGGCACAGATACGCAGTATTTT	CAPVGTDTQYF
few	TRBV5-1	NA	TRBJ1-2	TGCGCCAGCAGCTCCTTCAGGGACTATGGCTACACCTTC	CASSSFRDYGYTF
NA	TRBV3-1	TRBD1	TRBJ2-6	TGTGCCAGCAGAGCTCAGGGGGCTGGTGGGGCCAACGTCCTGACTTTC	CASRAQGAGGANVLTF
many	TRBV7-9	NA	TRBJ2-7	TGTGCCAGCAGGACACAGACGTACGAGCAGTACTTC	CASRTQTYEQYF
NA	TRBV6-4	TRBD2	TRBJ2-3	TGTGCCAGCAGGCCCACTAGCGGGGGGGGCACAGATACGCAGTATTTT	CASRPTSGGGTDTQYF
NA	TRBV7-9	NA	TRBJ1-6	TGTGCCAGCAGCGCTCCTTTGGGCGCGAATATTGCTTCACCCCTCCACTTT	CASSAPLGANIASPLHF
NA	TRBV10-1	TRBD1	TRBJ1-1	TGCGCCAGCAGTGACAACAGGGGGCTGACTGAAGCTTTCTTT	CASSDNRGLTEAFF
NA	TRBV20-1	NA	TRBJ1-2	TGCAGTGCTAGAGGCGGGGGTATGAAGGGCTACACCTTC	CSARGGGMKGYTF
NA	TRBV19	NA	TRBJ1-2	TGTGCCAGTAGTATACGGGGGCAGGAGACGGTCTCTGGCTACACCTTC	CASSIRGQETVSGYTF
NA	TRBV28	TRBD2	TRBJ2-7	TGTGCCAGCTGCTTTGGGGGGGGACGTAGGGAGCAGTACTTC	CASCFGGGRREQYF
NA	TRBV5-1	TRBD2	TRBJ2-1	TGCGCCAGCAGCTCCCGCGGGGCTAGCGGCAGCTCCTACAATGAGCAGTTCTTC	CASSSRGASGSSYNEQFF
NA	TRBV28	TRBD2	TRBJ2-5	TGTACCAGCAGACCAGCGGGGGGTCAAGAGACCCAGTACTTC	CTSRPAGGQETQYF
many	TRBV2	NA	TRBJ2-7	TGTGCCAGCAGTGAAGGGCTTCTCTACGAGCAGTACTTC	CASSEGLLYEQYF
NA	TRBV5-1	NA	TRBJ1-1	TGCGCCAGCAACGAGGGGACTGAAGCTTTCTTT	CASNEGTEAFF
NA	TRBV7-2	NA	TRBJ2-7	TGTGCCAGCAGCCCAGGGCTAAGGTCCCTGGGCGAGCAGTACTTC	CASSPGLRSLGEQYF
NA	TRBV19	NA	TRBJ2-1	TGTGCCAGTAGTCCATCAGGGATGGGCAATGAGCAGTTCTTC	CASSPSGMGNEQFF
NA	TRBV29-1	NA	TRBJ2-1	TGCAGCGTCCTAACAGGGATTGGCGAGCAGTTCTTC	CSVLTGIGEQFF
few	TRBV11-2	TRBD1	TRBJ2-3	TGTGCCAGCAGCCAGGACAGGGCGAGAGATACGCAGTATTTT	CASSQDRARDTQYF
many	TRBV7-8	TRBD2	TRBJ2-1	TGTGCCAGCAGCTTCGGCCGTCCGGGACTACTGTACAATGAGCAGTTCTTC	CASSFGRPGLLYNEQFF
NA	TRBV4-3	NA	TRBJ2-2	TGCGCCAGCAGCCAGATGGGGATTGGCCGGGGCACCGGGGAGCTGTTTTTT	CASSQMGIGRGTGELFF
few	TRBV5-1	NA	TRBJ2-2	TGCGCCAGCAGCTTGATCCAGGGAGTTACCGGGGAGCTGTTTTTT	CASSLIQGVTGELFF
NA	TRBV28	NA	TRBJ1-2	TGTGCCAGCAGTTTACAAACGCCTAACTATGGCTACACCTTC	CASSLQTPNYGYTF
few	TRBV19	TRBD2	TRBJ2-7	TGTGCCAGCGGGGGGGACGTCTCCTACGAGCAGTACTTC	CASGGDVSYEQYF
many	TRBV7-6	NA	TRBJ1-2	TGTGCCAGCAGCTTAGCGACAGACCGCCCCTACACCTTC	CASSLATDRPYTF